Below, 25 T cell receptor beta chains from the same sample are listed, as sequenced in a study of T cells in Graves' hyperthyroidism and ophthalmopathy. RNA transcripts yielded amplified TCR beta CDR3 regions. Researchers ran a first-round RT-PCR on the TCR CDR3 using the HTBI primer set. TCRdb re-called the multiplex PCR reads with MiXCR, one entry per CDR3 protein. The table records 300,000 to 450,000 distinct CDR3 sequences, about 15% of them present only once. What was sequenced was blood. These receptors were taken from a woman aged 60-75 years with Graves' hyperthyroidism.

This clonotype was observed many times. The chain joins TRBV28 to TRBJ1-2; no clear D. The germline V gene has CDR1 MDHEN and CDR2 SYDVKM. The V end lost 7 bases, the J end lost 0 bases, and 12 bases lay between the germline ends. CDR3 length: 14 residues. This CDR3 reads CASNLRQPNYGYTF. DNA of the CDR3: TGTGCCAGCAATCTCAGACAACCTAACTATGGCTACACCTTC.

V gene TRBV5-1 combines with J gene TRBJ2-2, with 12 bases identical to TRBD2. Germline V lookup: CDR1 SGHRS, CDR2 YFSETQ. V shed 3 bases and J 0 bases; nucleotides not matched to a gene: 6. CDR3 length equals 18 residues. CDR3 sequence (DNA): TGCGCCAGCAGCTCCGGACTAGCGGGGATAACGAACACCGGGGAGCTGTTTTTT. Translated, it gives CASSSGLAGITNTGELFF.

This clonotype occurred many times. The chain carries TRBV3-1 and TRBJ1-3, with D possibly being TRBD1 (6 bases). With 6 bases removed from V and 1 base from J, the gap between germline ends came to 10 bases. There are 14 residues in the CDR3. Germline CDR1 reads LGHDT; CDR2 reads YNNKEL (reference sequence). The CDR3 here is CASSHRVSGNTIYF. CDR3 DNA: TGTGCCAGCAGTCACAGGGTTTCTGGAAACACCATATATTTT.

This clonotype has only a few counts. This chain uses TRBV5-6 with TRBJ2-5; tentative D call: TRBD2 (5 bases). The length of the CDR3 is 14 residues. Trimming shortened V by 0 bases and J by 9 bases, and 15 bases separated the two germline ends. The V gene's germline CDR1 is SGHDT and CDR2 YYEEEE. Here the CDR3 DNA reads TGTGCCAGCAGCTTGGAAGGACGGTTCGGGGCCCAGTACTTC. This codes for CASSLEGRFGAQYF.

This clonotype showed up just a few times. A read error may be the cause here, since a much bigger clone is one base away. This rearrangement joins TRBV11-3 to TRBJ2-1; D not certain. The CDR3 length is 13 residues. The germline CDR1 and CDR2 sequences are SGHNT and YENEEA. The CDR3 coding sequence is TGTGCCAGCAGCTTAGCAGAGTACAATGGGCAGTTCTTC. Its protein is CASSLAEYNGQFF.

As regards this clonotype: The DNA is left out, because the CDR3 cannot be placed on it with certainty; the CDR3 is given as TCRdb lists it. The chain is built from TRBV19 and TRBJ2-4; the listed D gene, TRBD1, was not tested against the DNA. The CDR3 adds up to 12 amino acids, both ends counted. Germline V gene data show CDR1 as LNHDA and CDR2 as SQIVND (reference sequence). The CDR3 here is CASSFGQGAEYF.

In its sample, this clonotype was seen a few times. The chain employs TRBV12-3 or TRBV12-4 and TRBJ2-4; the D gene is possibly TRBD1 (6 bases). V lost 7 bases and J lost 1, with 11 bases in between. The CDR3 is 14 residues long. The CDR3 here is CASTPGEAKNIQYF. In DNA, the CDR3 is TGTGCCAGCACCCCAGGGGAGGCCAAAAACATTCAGTACTTC.

This clonotype was seen at least ten times. The chain recombines TRBV28 with TRBJ2-2; D may match TRBD1 or TRBD2 (6 bases each). Trimming took off 11 bases at V and 0 bases at J, with 10 bases between the two ends. CDR3 length: 13 amino acids. The germline V gene has CDR1 MDHEN and CDR2 SYDVKM. The CDR3 DNA sequence: TGTGCCGCAGGGGACTCGAACACCGGGGAGCTGTTTTTT. Protein sequence: CAAGDSNTGELFF.

This clonotype was counted at least ten times. This rearrangement joins TRBV7-9 to TRBJ1-2, with D perhaps matching TRBD1 (6 bases). V was shortened by 5 bases and J by 7 bases, with 14 bases between the two germline ends. Germline V gene sequence: CDR1 SEHNR, CDR2 FQNEAQ (reference sequence). The CDR3 loop spans 13 amino acids. This chain's CDR3 is CASSLPTGSGYTF. The CDR3 DNA sequence: TGTGCCAGCAGCCTCCCTACAGGGTCTGGCTACACCTTC.

This clonotype was found many times. This chain links TRBV10-3 with TRBJ1-2; 9 nucleotides agree with TRBD1. The J segment lost 3 bases and the V segment lost 6 bases, leaving 5 bases of the junction unmatched. Germline CDR1 and CDR2: ENHRY and SYGVKD. The CDR3 is 14 amino acids. CDR3 amino acids: CAISGDRDDYGYTF. The CDR3 DNA follows: TGTGCCATCAGCGGGGACAGGGATGACTATGGCTACACCTTC.

Only a few counts were recorded for this clonotype. The J gene is TRBJ2-1, the V gene TRBV19; 8 bases fit TRBD2. The germline gives CDR1 LNHDA, CDR2 SQIVND (reference sequence). The V segment lost 0 bases and the J segment 2 bases; nucleotides outside the gene matches: 3. The CDR3 consists of 16 residues. The DNA of the CDR3 is TGTGCCAGTAGTATAGAAGGTAGCGGGACCTACAATGAGCAGTTCTTC. Its protein is CASSIEGSGTYNEQFF.

This clonotype was detected ten times or more. The chain employs TRBV12-3 or TRBV12-4 and TRBJ2-3; D might be TRBD1 (6 bases). Trimming took 8 bases from V and 3 from J, leaving 15 bases between them. CDR3 length: 14 residues. The CDR3 reads CASALWGQTDTQYF. Written as DNA, the CDR3 is TGTGCCAGCGCCCTGTGGGGGCAGACAGATACGCAGTATTTT.

In this sample, this clonotype turned up many times. The chain is built from TRBV2 and TRBJ1-5; 10 bases are shared with TRBD1. From germline, CDR1 is SNHLY and CDR2 FYNNEI. The CDR3 extends over 15 amino acids. The trim removed 5 bases at V and 10 bases at J, leaving 11 bases unmatched. CDR3 loop: CASSPGQGGQGPQHF. DNA for the CDR3: TGTGCCAGCAGTCCTGGACAGGGGGGCCAAGGACCCCAGCATTTT. The full variable domain, with the rest looked up from reference TRBV2 and TRBJ1-5, is EPEVTQTPSHQVTQMGQEVILRCVPISNHLYFYWYRQILGQKVEFLVSFYNNEISEKSEIFDDQFSVERPDGSNFTLKIRSTKLEDSAMYFCASSPGQGGQGPQHFGDGTRLSIL.

CDR3 in amino acids: CASSLDPGGGDNEQFF. CDR3 DNA: TGTGCCAGCAGCTTAGACCCGGGGGGAGGGGACAATGAGCAGTTCTTC. The chain employs TRBV11-2 and TRBJ2-1, with TRBD2 matching 7 bases. CDR1 SGHAT and CDR2 FQNNGV come from the germline V gene. The length of the CDR3 is 16 residues. V trimming: 0 bases; J trimming: 5 bases; junction bases outside the gene matches: 7.

This clonotype occurred many times. The rearrangement links TRBV6-1 to TRBJ2-3; 7 bases are shared with TRBD2. J was trimmed by 9 bases and V by 2 bases; bases with no gene match: 17. Germline V gene data show CDR1 as MNHNS and CDR2 as SASEGT. The CDR3 consists of 17 residues. The CDR3 DNA reads TGTGCCAGCAGTGAATCCCCCGGCCATTATAAGCGGGAAACGCAGTATTTT. As protein: CASSESPGHYKRETQYF.

This clonotype appeared many times. The chain employs TRBV7-2 and TRBJ2-4, with D possibly matching TRBD2 (6 bases). The CDR3 covers 14 residues. Deletions cut 4 bases from V and 4 bases from J, with 11 bases between. Germline loops: CDR1 SGHTA, CDR2 FQGNSA. The CDR3 DNA reads as TGTGCCAGCAGCTCCCGGGACTCGAAAAACATTCAGTACTTC. Encoded protein: CASSSRDSKNIQYF.

This clonotype appeared many times. The chain uses TRBV19 and TRBJ2-7, with D maybe TRBD1 (6 bases). The CDR3 runs to 13 residues. CDR1 and CDR2 (germline): LNHDA, SQIVND (reference sequence). V was cut by 7 bases and J by 0 bases, with 10 bases left in between. The CDR3 coding sequence is TGTGCCAGTACTGGGGGCATCTCCTACGAGCAGTACTTC. Its translation is CASTGGISYEQYF.

This clonotype was recorded many times. The V and J genes are TRBV24-1 and TRBJ2-1; possible D gene TRBD2, 5 bases. With 3 bases removed from V and 9 bases from J, the gap between germline ends came to 11 bases. Germline CDR1 is KGHDR and CDR2 is SFDVKD. This CDR3 is 13 amino acids long. This chain's CDR3 is CATSDTLVGEQFF. The CDR3 DNA reads as TGTGCCACCAGTGATACACTAGTTGGTGAGCAGTTCTTC.

This clonotype came up a few times. As DNA, the CDR3 is TGCAGCGTGGGGGACAGGGGTAGCTATGGCTACACCTTC. Translating gives CSVGDRGSYGYTF. The chain has TRBV29-1 and TRBJ1-2; 10 nucleotides match TRBD1. V trimming: 6 bases; J trimming: 4 bases; junction bases outside the gene matches: 5. The CDR3 spans 13 residues. The germline V gene has CDR1 SQVTM and CDR2 ANQGSEA.

This clonotype was observed at least ten times. J is TRBJ1-1 and V is TRBV12-5; D remains ambiguous. The germline gives CDR1 LGHNT, CDR2 FRNRAP. V lost 7 bases and J 1 base, leaving 13 bases between the germline ends. CDR3 length equals 14 residues. The CDR3 here is CASALGATNTEAFF. CDR3 nucleotides: TGTGCTAGTGCCTTAGGAGCGACGAACACTGAAGCTTTCTTT.

This clonotype was picked up many times. V is TRBV12-5 and J is TRBJ2-3, with 11 bases matching TRBD2. The CDR3 is 17 amino acids. The ends lost 0 bases at V and 2 bases at J; junction bases unmatched: 4. Germline values: CDR1 LGHNT, CDR2 FRNRAP. CDR3 protein: CASGLVRLAGPTDTQYF. In DNA form, the CDR3 reads TGTGCTAGTGGTTTGGTGAGACTAGCGGGACCCACAGATACGCAGTATTTT.

The rearrangement uses TRBV20-1 and TRBJ2-2; D gene uncertain. The germline gives CDR1 DFQATT, CDR2 SNEGSKA (reference sequence). Trimming cost V 0 bases and J 0 bases, with 11 bases left between them. The CDR3 runs to 16 residues. CDR3 DNA sequence: TGCAGTGCTAGAGATCCCGGGTCCGCGAACACCGGGGAGCTGTTTTTT. Protein sequence: CSARDPGSANTGELFF.

This clonotype appeared once. The chain recombines TRBV19 with TRBJ2-2, with no clear D. This CDR3 spans 15 amino acids. Trimming took 5 bases from V and 4 from J, leaving 14 bases between them. CDR1 LNHDA and CDR2 SQIVND come from the germline V gene (reference sequence). The CDR3 spells CASSPGHTPTGELFF. The CDR3 coding sequence is TGTGCCAGTAGTCCGGGCCATACCCCCACCGGGGAGCTGTTTTTT.

This clonotype was seen repeatedly, ten times or more. V usage is TRBV30 and J usage is TRBJ2-1; weak D call: TRBD2 (5 bases). CDR3 length: 14 amino acids. With 2 bases removed from V and 6 bases from J, the gap between germline ends came to 14 bases. The germline CDR1 and CDR2 sequences are GTSNPN and SVGIG (reference sequence). The CDR3 DNA reads TGTGCCTGGAGTCATGGAGGAGCGGTCAATGAGCAGTTCTTC. Protein sequence: CAWSHGGAVNEQFF.

The table lists this clonotype with many counts. The chain uses TRBV11-2 and TRBJ2-5, with TRBD2 matching 9 bases. Germline assignment: CDR1 SGHAT and CDR2 FQNNGV. CDR3 length: 15 residues. V was pared by 5 bases and J by 3 bases, with 7 bases of the junction left unmatched. The CDR3 sequence is CASSHNSGSKETQYF. In DNA form, the CDR3 reads TGTGCCAGCAGCCATAATAGCGGGAGTAAAGAGACCCAGTACTTC.